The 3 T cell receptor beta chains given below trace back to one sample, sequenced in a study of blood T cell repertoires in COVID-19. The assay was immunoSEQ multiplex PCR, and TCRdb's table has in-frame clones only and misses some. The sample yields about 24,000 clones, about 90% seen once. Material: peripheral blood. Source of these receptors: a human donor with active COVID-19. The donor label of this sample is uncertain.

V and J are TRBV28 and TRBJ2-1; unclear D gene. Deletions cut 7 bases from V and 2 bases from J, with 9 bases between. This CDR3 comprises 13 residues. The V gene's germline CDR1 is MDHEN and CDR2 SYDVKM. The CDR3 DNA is TGTGCCAGCACTTCTACCGCCTACAATGAGCAGTTCTTC. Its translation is CASTSTAYNEQFF.

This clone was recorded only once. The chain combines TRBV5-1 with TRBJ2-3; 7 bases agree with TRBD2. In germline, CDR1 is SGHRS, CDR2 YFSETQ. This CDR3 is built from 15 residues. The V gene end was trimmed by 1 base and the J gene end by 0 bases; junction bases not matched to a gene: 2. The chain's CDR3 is CASSLWEGSTDTQYF. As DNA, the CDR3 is TGCGCCAGCAGCTTGTGGGAGGGAAGCACAGATACGCAGTATTTT. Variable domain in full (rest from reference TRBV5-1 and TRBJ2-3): KAGVTQTPRYLIKTRGQQVTLSCSPISGHRSVSWYQQTPGQGLQFLFEYFSETQRNKGNFPGRFSGRQFSNSRSEMNVSTLELGDSALYLCASSLWEGSTDTQYFGPGTRLTVL.

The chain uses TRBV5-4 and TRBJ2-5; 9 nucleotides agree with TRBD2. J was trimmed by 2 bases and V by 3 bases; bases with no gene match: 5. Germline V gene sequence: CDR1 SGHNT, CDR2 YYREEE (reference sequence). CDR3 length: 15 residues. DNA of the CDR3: TGTGCCAGCAGCTCGACTAGCGGCAGACAAGAGACCCAGTACTTC. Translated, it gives CASSSTSGRQETQYF.